The clone carrying this TCR beta chain appeared a single time. PCR amplification relied on 60 Vbeta primers (plus 13 Jbeta primers). Sequenced by immunoSEQ multiplex PCR; TCRdb stores in-frame clones only, minus some. The sample shows 25,000 to 30,000 clones, roughly 66% of them seen only once. The data belong to a study of cytomegalovirus exposure and HLA in healthy donors. CDR1 and CDR2 (germline): LGHNA, YNFKEQ. The J segment lost 12 bases and the V segment lost 3 bases, leaving 17 bases of the junction unmatched. The CDR3 has 16 amino acids. This TCR derives from a male donor in good health and CMV-seropositive. Source material: PBMCs. The genes are TRBV4-2 and TRBJ2-1; TRBD2 matches at 7 bases. CDR3 sequence reads: CASSQGRESGEAVQFF. The DNA for the CDR3 is TGTGCCAGCAGCCAGGGGCGGGAGTCGGGTGAGGCTGTGCAGTTCTTC.